The 30 T cell receptor beta chains given below trace back to one sample, sequenced in a study of blood T cell repertoires in COVID-19. The method was immunoSEQ multiplex PCR; TCRdb's version includes in-frame clones alone and lacks a portion of them. The data show about 240,000 clones, around 90% seen once. The sample was peripheral blood. Receptor source: a woman in her thirties or forties who had recovered from COVID-19.

The chain is built from TRBV9 and TRBJ1-1, with D tentatively TRBD1 (5 bases). The germline V and J ends were trimmed by 4 bases and 6 bases, with 19 bases remaining between them. Per the germline V gene, CDR1 is SGDLS and CDR2 is YYNGEE. There are 15 residues in the CDR3. The CDR3 protein is CASSPRGGAWAEAFF. The CDR3, as DNA: TGTGCCAGCAGCCCCCGCGGAGGGGCCTGGGCTGAAGCTTTCTTT.

The CDR3 loop reads CASSRTGQLNIQYF. In nucleotides, the CDR3 is TGTGCCAGCTCACGAACGGGACAGCTAAACATTCAGTACTTC. The V call is TRBV18, the J call TRBJ2-4; 7 bases map to TRBD1. This CDR3 contains 14 residues. V gave up 4 bases and J gave up 6 bases; unmatched junction bases: 6. The germline CDR1 and CDR2 sequences are KGHSH and LQKENI.

The genes are TRBV21-1 and TRBJ2-2; the table assigns TRBD2, which was not confirmed against the DNA. TRBV21-1 corresponds to a pseudogene. The CDR3 extends over 13 amino acids. CDR3 protein: CASSPDGGGELFF. CDR3 DNA sequence: TGTGCCAGCAGCCCGGACGGAGGCGGGGAGCTGTTTTTT.

The chain is built from TRBV18 and TRBJ2-2; 7 bases fit TRBD1. This CDR3 contains 15 residues. Germline V gene data show CDR1 as KGHSH and CDR2 as LQKENI. J gave up 4 bases and V 4 bases, and 6 bases lay outside the gene matches. CDR3 sequence (DNA): TGTGCCAGCTCACGCCGACAGGGTGGCACCGGGGAGCTGTTTTTT. Protein sequence: CASSRRQGGTGELFF.

The chain recombines TRBV27 with TRBJ1-1; D may be TRBD1 (6 bases). V lost 7 bases and J 0 bases, leaving 18 bases between the germline ends. In germline, CDR1 is MNHEY, CDR2 SMNVEV (reference sequence). The CDR3 totals 16 residues. In DNA form, the CDR3 reads TGTGCCAGCAAATTTGGGGGGGGCTGGATGAACACTGAAGCTTTCTTT. It codes for CASKFGGGWMNTEAFF.

The gene calls are TRBV6-5 and TRBJ2-5, with D perhaps TRBD2 (6 bases). Germline CDR1 is MNHEY and CDR2 is SVGAGI. Trimming took 6 bases from V and 4 from J, leaving 15 bases between them. This CDR3 contains 14 residues. The CDR3 sequence: CASSSVGGGETQYF. As DNA, the CDR3 is TGTGCCAGCAGCTCCGTCGGGGGAGGAGAGACCCAGTACTTC.

This chain connects TRBV6-6 to TRBJ1-5; 8 positions agree with TRBD1. Germline assignment: CDR1 MNHNY and CDR2 SVGAGI (reference sequence). Trimming took 8 bases from V and 4 from J; bases not matched to a gene: 4. The CDR3 is 13 amino acids. As DNA, the CDR3 is TGTGCCAGCCTACAGGGGGATAATCAGCCCCAGCATTTT. Translated: CASLQGDNQPQHF.

The chain carries TRBV5-6 and TRBJ2-7; tentative D call: TRBD2 (6 bases). CDR1 is SGHDT, CDR2 YYEEEE, per germline. This CDR3 is 16 amino acids long. V was shortened by 0 bases and J by 7 bases, with 20 bases between the two germline ends. CDR3 region: CASSLGYGRGLGEQYF. CDR3 in DNA: TGTGCCAGCAGCTTGGGATACGGGAGAGGATTGGGAGAGCAGTACTTC.

V gene TRBV9 combines with J gene TRBJ1-1; a possible D gene is TRBD1 (5 bases). The length of the CDR3 is 15 residues. Trimming took off 0 bases at V and 1 base at J, with 10 bases between the two ends. The germline gives CDR1 SGDLS, CDR2 YYNGEE. The CDR3: CASSVGPGGNTEAFF. The CDR3 nucleotides are TGTGCCAGCAGCGTAGGCCCGGGGGGGAACACTGAAGCTTTCTTT.

The chain uses TRBV24-1 and TRBJ1-1; D possibly corresponds to TRBD1 (5 bases). Per the germline V gene, CDR1 is KGHDR and CDR2 is SFDVKD. Trimming left V 8 bases short and J 1 base short, with 13 bases between. The CDR3 extends over 14 amino acids. DNA for the CDR3: TGTGCCACCAAACCCGGGGGAGCGAACACTGAAGCTTTCTTT. Its protein product is CATKPGGANTEAFF.

The chain joins TRBV7-8 to TRBJ1-1, with D tentatively TRBD1 (5 bases). The CDR3 sequence is 14 residues long. Trimming left V 1 base short and J 9 bases short, with 15 bases between. Germline loops: CDR1 SGHVS, CDR2 FQNEAQ. CDR3 coding DNA: TGTGCCAGCAGCTTAGGCCCGTTAGCAGGGAAAGCTTTCTTT. Residues: CASSLGPLAGKAFF. Full variable domain (remainder filled in from reference TRBV7-8 and TRBJ1-1): GAGVSQSPRYKVAKRGQDVALRCDPISGHVSLFWYQQALGQGPEFLTYFQNEAQLDKSGLPSDRFFAERPEGSVSTLKIQRTQQEDSAVYLCASSLGPLAGKAFFGQGTRLTVV.

The chain combines TRBV5-6 with TRBJ2-5; a possible D gene is TRBD2 (6 bases). V was shortened by 4 bases and J by 5 bases, with 15 bases between the two germline ends. The CDR3 is 14 amino acids. The germline V gene has CDR1 SGHDT and CDR2 YYEEEE. CDR3 nucleotide sequence: TGTGCCAGCAGCGCCGGGACTTCCCGGGAGACCCAGTACTTC. It specifies CASSAGTSRETQYF.

V gene TRBV21-1 combines with J gene TRBJ1-6; the D call in the table, TRBD1, was not verified against the DNA. TRBV21-1 is a known pseudogene. The CDR3 has 19 amino acids. The DNA of the CDR3 is TGTGCCAGCAGCAAAAAAGACCCCGGGACAGGGCCCCATAATTCACCCCTCCACTTT. Amino acids: CASSKKDPGTGPHNSPLHF.

This CDR3 reads CASSPRGNRNNEQFF. CDR3 nucleotides: TGCGCCAGCAGCCCTAGGGGAAATCGGAACAATGAGCAGTTCTTC. The chain carries TRBV5-1 and TRBJ2-1; tentative D call: TRBD1 (5 bases). This CDR3 contains 15 residues. Germline V gene sequence: CDR1 SGHRS, CDR2 YFSETQ. The V gene lost 4 bases and the J gene lost 5 bases, with 16 bases spanning the gap. Looking up the rest from reference TRBV5-1 and TRBJ2-1 gives the full variable domain: KAGVTQTPRYLIKTRGQQVTLSCSPISGHRSVSWYQQTPGQGLQFLFEYFSETQRNKGNFPGRFSGRQFSNSRSEMNVSTLELGDSALYLCASSPRGNRNNEQFFGPGTRLTVL.

The rearrangement joins TRBV29-1 to TRBJ2-7, with TRBD2 matching over 8 bases. V trimming: 4 bases; J trimming: 0 bases; junction bases outside the gene matches: 11. The CDR3 totals 16 residues. From germline, CDR1 is SQVTM and CDR2 ANQGSEA. The CDR3 nucleotides read TGCAGCGTTGTTGCCCGGGGGGGCCACCCCTCCTACGAGCAGTACTTC. Protein product: CSVVARGGHPSYEQYF.

This chain links TRBV18 with TRBJ2-1; TRBD2 agrees at 10 bases. Germline V gene data show CDR1 as KGHSH and CDR2 as LQKENI. The ends lost 1 base at V and 4 bases at J; junction bases unmatched: 13. This CDR3 region has 19 residues. CDR3 loop: CASSPRSGGLAGEYNEQFF. CDR3 coding DNA: TGTGCCAGCTCACCACGGTCAGGAGGGCTAGCGGGAGAATACAATGAGCAGTTCTTC. The full variable domain, completed using reference TRBV18 and TRBJ2-1, is NAGVMQNPRHLVRRRGQEARLRCSPMKGHSHVYWYRQLPEEGLKFMVYLQKENIIDESGMPKERFSAEFPKEGPSILRIQQVVRGDSAAYFCASSPRSGGLAGEYNEQFFGPGTRLTVL.

The chain combines TRBV29-1 with TRBJ1-5; 7 bases agree with TRBD1. The germline V gene has CDR1 SQVTM and CDR2 ANQGSEA. Losses at the gene ends were 6 bases for V and 3 bases for J; bases not matched to a gene: 5. The CDR3 is 13 amino acids. The CDR3 loop reads CSVATGDNQPQHF. The DNA for the CDR3 is TGCAGCGTAGCTACAGGGGACAATCAGCCCCAGCATTTT.

V is TRBV9 and J is TRBJ2-5; tentative D call: TRBD1 (5 bases). Trimming took 0 bases from V and 5 from J, leaving 11 bases between them. The germline V gene encodes CDR1 SGDLS and CDR2 YYNGEE. The CDR3 runs to 14 residues. The CDR3 bases are TGTGCCAGCAGCGTAGGGGGCCCAGGGGAGACCCAGTACTTC. This sequence encodes CASSVGGPGETQYF.

This chain uses TRBV4-2 with TRBJ1-6; no firm D call. Trimming cost V 0 bases and J 0 bases, with 3 bases left between them. The CDR3 runs 15 residues. In germline, CDR1 is LGHNA, CDR2 YNFKEQ. For the CDR3, the DNA is TGTGCCAGCAGCCAAGACAGCTCCTATAATTCACCCCTCCACTTT. This gives the protein CASSQDSSYNSPLHF.

This clone was detected a few times. The V gene is TRBV3-1 (or the pseudogene TRBV3-2), the J gene TRBJ1-4; 10 bases are a match to TRBD1. V shed 5 bases and J 10 bases; nucleotides not matched to a gene: 10. Germline-derived CDR1 and CDR2 are LGHDT and YNNKEL (reference sequence). This CDR3 contains 15 residues. CDR3 nucleotide sequence: TGTGCCAGCAGCTCAGGGACAGGGGTAGCTAGAAAACTGTTTTTT. Translating gives CASSSGTGVARKLFF.

The V call is TRBV21-1, the J call TRBJ2-7; TRBD2, the D gene given by the table, was not confirmed from the DNA. TRBV21-1 is a pseudogene segment. This CDR3 is 14 amino acids long. DNA for the CDR3: TGTGCCAGCAGCAACCCAACGGGGACCTACGAGCAGTACGTC. Residues: CASSNPTGTYEQYV.

J is TRBJ2-4 and V is TRBV28; maybe TRBD2 (7 bases). The ends were cut back, 6 bases at V and 6 bases at J, with 12 bases in the middle. Germline CDR1 and CDR2: MDHEN and SYDVKM. This CDR3 contains 13 residues. CDR3 in amino acids: CASRGGAPNIQYF. As DNA, the CDR3 is TGTGCCAGCAGGGGGGGGGCCCCAAACATTCAGTACTTC.

V usage is TRBV7-2 and J usage is TRBJ1-3, with a possible D match to TRBD1 (5 bases). The CDR3 length is 14 residues. The V and J ends lost 10 bases and 2 bases respectively, with 15 bases between them. Germline V gene lookup returns CDR1 SGHTA and CDR2 FQGNSA. In nucleotides, the CDR3 is TGTGCCACCTCCCAGGCGGGGGCTGGAAACACCATATATTTT. Its protein product is CATSQAGAGNTIYF.

V usage is TRBV11-2 and J usage is TRBJ1-4; 10 positions match TRBD1. The CDR3 length is 15 residues. From germline, CDR1 is SGHAT and CDR2 FQNNGV. J lost 7 bases, V lost 4 bases, and 6 bases had no gene match. The CDR3 loop reads CASSSDRGWGEKLFF. The CDR3 DNA is TGTGCCAGCAGCTCGGACAGGGGGTGGGGTGAAAAACTGTTTTTT.

This chain links TRBV11-1 with TRBJ2-7; D possibly corresponds to TRBD1 (6 bases). This CDR3 has 13 amino acids. The germline V gene has CDR1 SGHAT and CDR2 FQDESV (reference sequence). Trimming removed 5 bases from V and 7 bases from J, with 15 bases in between. CDR3 coding DNA: TGTGCCAGCAGCCCCCATTTTGGGACAGAGCAGTACTTC. Encoded protein: CASSPHFGTEQYF.

V and J are TRBV2 and TRBJ1-5, with D possibly being TRBD1 (6 bases). The CDR3 covers 14 residues. Deletions cut 7 bases from V and 4 bases from J, with 14 bases between. In germline, CDR1 is SNHLY, CDR2 FYNNEI. The CDR3 sequence: CASTPTGPNQPQHF. The DNA of the CDR3 is TGTGCCAGCACCCCCACAGGGCCGAATCAGCCCCAGCATTTT.

This chain joins TRBV27 and TRBJ2-1; tentatively, D is TRBD2 (6 bases). CDR1 MNHEY and CDR2 SMNVEV come from the germline V gene (reference sequence). CDR3 length equals 12 residues. V was clipped by 6 bases and J by 15 bases, with 18 bases between them. The CDR3: CASSPLGREPFF. The CDR3 region has the DNA TGTGCCAGCAGCCCACTAGGGCGGGAACCGTTCTTC.

DNA for the CDR3: TGTGCCAGCAGAACCTACCGGGACCCAGGGGGGGATACGCAGTATTTT. It is translated as CASRTYRDPGGDTQYF. V gene TRBV11-2 combines with J gene TRBJ2-3; tentatively, D is TRBD1 (7 bases). The CDR3 spans 16 residues. Trimming shortened V by 6 bases and J by 6 bases, and 22 bases separated the two germline ends. Germline CDR1 and CDR2: SGHAT and FQNNGV.

The rearrangement joins TRBV7-3 to TRBJ1-2; 8 bases map to TRBD1. This CDR3 region has 13 residues. Per the germline V gene, CDR1 is SGHTA and CDR2 is FQGTGA. The ends lost 5 bases at V and 5 bases at J; junction bases unmatched: 4. CDR3 nucleotides: TGTGCCAGCAGCCGCGACAGGGGATATGGCTACACCTTC. It translates to CASSRDRGYGYTF.

V is TRBV24-1 and J is TRBJ2-1; the D gene is possibly TRBD1 (6 bases). The CDR3 has 16 amino acids. Germline CDR1 and CDR2: KGHDR and SFDVKD. V lost 5 bases and J 0 bases, leaving 13 bases between the germline ends. CDR3 loop: CATSGWTAFSYNEQFF. CDR3 DNA sequence: TGTGCCACCAGTGGTTGGACAGCCTTCTCCTACAATGAGCAGTTCTTC.